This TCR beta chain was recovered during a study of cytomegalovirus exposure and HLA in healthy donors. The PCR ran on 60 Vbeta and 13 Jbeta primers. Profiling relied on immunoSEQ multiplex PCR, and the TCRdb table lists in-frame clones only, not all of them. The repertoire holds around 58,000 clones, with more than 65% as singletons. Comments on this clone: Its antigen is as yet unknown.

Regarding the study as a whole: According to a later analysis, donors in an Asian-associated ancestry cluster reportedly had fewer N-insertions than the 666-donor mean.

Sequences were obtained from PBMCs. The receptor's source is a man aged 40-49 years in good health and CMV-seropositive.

The CDR3 sequence: CASSQDRDLEQFF. As DNA, the CDR3 is TGTGCCAGCAGCCAAGATCGCGATCTGGAGCAGTTCTTC. The J gene is TRBJ2-1, the V gene TRBV4-2; no clear D. Germline V CDR1 and CDR2: LGHNA, YNFKEQ. Trimming removed 0 bases at V and 10 bases at J, with 10 bases between. This CDR3 contains 13 residues.